This TCR beta chain was captured by sequencing in a study of beta chain features in type 1 diabetes. Every isolated RNA sample was fully reverse transcribed, so sequencing captured expressed TCRB transcripts. Sequencing was performed with immunoSEQ multiplex PCR; in TCRdb, only in-frame clones are kept and a portion is missing. The sample shows roughly 310,000 clones, approximately 10% of them seen only once. Trimming took off 5 bases at V and 13 bases at J, with 15 bases between the two ends. CDR1 is SEHNR, CDR2 FQNEAQ, per germline (reference sequence). This CDR3 is 12 amino acids long. There was one heparinised blood draw per donor, averaging around 120 mL. This clone was counted only a few times.

This sequence originates from a woman aged 30 to 39 in good health. The sequencing sample was made of naive CD4+ T cells from blood. V gene TRBV7-9 combines with J gene TRBJ2-1, with D possibly matching TRBD2 (6 bases). The CDR3 region is CASSLPGDSQFF. CDR3 DNA sequence: TGTGCCAGCAGCCTTCCGGGGGATTCCCAGTTCTTC.